This T cell receptor (beta chain) was sequenced for a study of spatial heterogeneity in lung cancer. Study context: The study consistently detected more beta-chain than alpha-chain sequences.

Time point of the sample: sample taken at primary tumor resection. About 73 TRACERx patients with early, untreated non-small cell lung cancer donated samples. Unsorted whole RNA samples from tumor, nontumor lung or frozen PBMC were sequenced. By share, this clonotype ranks as medium-sized. The presence of a unique molecular identifier marked each TCR cDNA molecule. TCRdb processed the 5' RACE reads anew with MiXCR; each CDR3 protein has one entry. The table includes 1,500 to 2,000 distinct CDR3 sequences, roughly 13% detected once. Deletions cut 5 bases from V and 5 bases from J, with 19 bases between. Germline lookup yields CDR1 SGHVS and CDR2 FQNEAQ. The CDR3 extends over 16 amino acids.

The sample here was normal lung tissue next to the tumor, taken at surgery. This clonotype was obtained from a female donor with early-stage non-small cell lung cancer. This rearrangement joins TRBV7-8 to TRBJ2-1; D is possibly TRBD1 or TRBD2 (5 bases each). The CDR3 coding sequence is TGTGCCAGCAGCCCTACGACTCCTAAGGGACACAATGAGCAGTTCTTC. It codes for CASSPTTPKGHNEQFF.